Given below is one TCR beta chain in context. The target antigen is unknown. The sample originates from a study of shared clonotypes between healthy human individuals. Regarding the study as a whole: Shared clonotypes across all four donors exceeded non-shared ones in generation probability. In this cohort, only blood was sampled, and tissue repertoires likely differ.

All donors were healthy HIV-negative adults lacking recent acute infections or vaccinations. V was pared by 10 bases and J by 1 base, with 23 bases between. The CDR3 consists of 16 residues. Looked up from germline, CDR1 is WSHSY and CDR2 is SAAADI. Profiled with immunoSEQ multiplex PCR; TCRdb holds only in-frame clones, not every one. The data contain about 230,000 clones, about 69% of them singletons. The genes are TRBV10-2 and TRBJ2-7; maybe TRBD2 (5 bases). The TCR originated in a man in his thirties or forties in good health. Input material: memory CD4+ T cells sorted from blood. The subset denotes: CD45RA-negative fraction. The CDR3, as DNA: TGCGCCACCCTGGGCCGGAGGCAGCTAAGTTCCTACGAGCAGTACTTC. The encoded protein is CATLGRRQLSSYEQYF.